These T cell receptor beta chains were read from a single sample in a study of T cell repertoires in cytomegalovirus infection. Each CDR3 protein is one row after TCRdb ran MiXCR on the reads. The sample lists about 360,000 distinct CDR3 sequences; around a third were seen once. No antigens are known for them. The source material was cultured PBMCs, sampled from culture after CMV antigen stimulation. The receptors stem from a human donor in good health (CMV status not recorded). Some clones in this sample may be carry-over from other donors' samples. Each CDR3 is given with its conserved first and last residue. A D gene is named only where the DNA matches it firmly. Clone size is not always given. Where it is, it says once, few, many or a class for expanded clones.

j_call cdr3_length d_call v_call clone_size cdr3_nt cdr3_aa
TRBJ2-1 16 - TRBV18 once TGTGCCAGCTCACCATTCACCGGGACCACCTACAATGAGCAGTTCTTC CASSPFTGTTYNEQFF
TRBJ2-3 15 TRBD2 TRBV7-2 few TGTGCCAGCAGACGGACTAGCGGGGATGGGGATACGCAGTATTTT CASRRTSGDGDTQYF
TRBJ2-4 13 - TRBV19 - TGTGCCAGTAGTATCTCTACCAAAAACATTCAGTACTTC CASSISTKNIQYF
TRBJ1-5 16 - TRBV3-1 - TGTGCCAGCAGCCAAGGGGCAGTTTCCTACAATCAGCCCCAGCATTTT CASSQGAVSYNQPQHF
TRBJ2-1 14 TRBD2 TRBV28 few TGTGCCACCATAGCGGGAGTAAGATACAATGAGCAGTTCTTC CATIAGVRYNEQFF
TRBJ1-5 15 - TRBV27 few TGTGCCAGCCGTCCCTCGGGGGCCGGCAATCAGCCCCAGCATTTT CASRPSGAGNQPQHF
TRBJ1-6 16 TRBD1 TRBV20-1 - TGCAGTGCTAGAGATCTGGGACAGGGGAATAATTCACCCCTCCACTTT CSARDLGQGNNSPLHF
TRBJ2-3 16 - TRBV20-1 - TGCAGTGCTAGAGTGGTATCAGGGCGACCCACAGATACGCAGTATTTT CSARVVSGRPTDTQYF
TRBJ1-2 13 - TRBV7-9 - TGTGCCAGCAGCACGACAGACAACTATGGCTACACCTTC CASSTTDNYGYTF
TRBJ2-1 11 - TRBV6-2/TRBV6-3 - TGTGCCAGCAGTTACGGTCTAGCACAGTTCTTC CASSYGLAQFF
TRBJ2-7 14 - TRBV7-9 - TGTGCCAGCAGCTTCGGGACACCTCCCTACGAGCAGTACTTC CASSFGTPPYEQYF
TRBJ2-3 15 TRBD1 TRBV4-3 - TGCGCCAGCAGCCAAGAACAGGGGCTCACAGATACGCAGTATTTT CASSQEQGLTDTQYF
TRBJ2-2 17 TRBD2 TRBV6-6 - TGTGCCAGCAGCTGGACTAGTTTGCTTTCTTCGACCGGGGAGCTGTTTTTT CASSWTSLLSSTGELFF
TRBJ2-2 15 - TRBV11-2 - TGTGCCAGCAGCTTAGATGCTGGGCTCACCGGGGAGCTGTTTTTT CASSLDAGLTGELFF
TRBJ2-5 15 - TRBV7-2 many TGTGCCAGCAGCCCGACGAGCAGTACTCAAGAGACCCAGTACTTC CASSPTSSTQETQYF
TRBJ2-1 15 TRBD2 TRBV4-1 - TGCGCCAGCAGCCAAGAAGGACTAGGGTCCAATGAGCAGTTCTTC CASSQEGLGSNEQFF
TRBJ1-3 16 - TRBV6-5 - TGTGCCAGCAGTTCGACTGACAGCTTCTCTGGAAACACCATATATTTT CASSSTDSFSGNTIYF
TRBJ2-1 15 TRBD2 TRBV11-2 few TGTGCCAGCAGCTTAGCGGGAGGTTCGAACAATGAGCAGTTCTTC CASSLAGGSNNEQFF
TRBJ1-2 12 - TRBV7-2 few TGTGCCAGCGCACTGGGGAGCTATGGCTACACCTTC CASALGSYGYTF
TRBJ1-1 15 - TRBV7-2 many TGTGCCAGCAGTGGAGGGAGTATGAGGAACACTGAAGCTTTCTTT CASSGGSMRNTEAFF
TRBJ2-1 14 TRBD1 TRBV7-9 - TGTGCCAGCAGTCCGGGACAGGGGATTTATGAGCAGTTCTTC CASSPGQGIYEQFF
TRBJ1-6 16 TRBD1 TRBV7-2 - TGTGCCAGCAGCCGCGCCGACAGGGTAGTTAACTCACCCCTCCACTTT CASSRADRVVNSPLHF
TRBJ2-1 14 TRBD2 TRBV28 - TGTGCCAGCGGAAAACTAGCGGGAACCGATGAGCAGTTCTTC CASGKLAGTDEQFF
TRBJ1-3 15 - TRBV28 - TGTGCCAGCGAACGAGACATGGGGGACGGAAACACCATATATTTT CASERDMGDGNTIYF
TRBJ2-5 15 TRBD1 TRBV10-3 - TGTGCCATCAGTGAAGCGACAGGGGCCGCTGAGACCCAGTACTTC CAISEATGAAETQYF
TRBJ2-1 13 TRBD2 TRBV7-2 - TGTGCCAGCCGACGCGGGAGTGACAATGAGCAGTTCTTC CASRRGSDNEQFF
TRBJ2-5 16 TRBD2 TRBV11-1 - TGTGCCAGCAGCTACAAACGTCTAGCGGGAGGAGAGACCCAGTACTTC CASSYKRLAGGETQYF
TRBJ1-3 15 - TRBV28 few TGTGCCAGCGCTGGAGGAGGGTTCTCTGGAAACACCATATATTTT CASAGGGFSGNTIYF
TRBJ1-1 13 - TRBV7-3 few TGTGCCAGCACCACACAGGGGAACACTGAAGCTTTCTTT CASTTQGNTEAFF
TRBJ2-5 12 - TRBV7-2 many TGTGCCAGCAGCTTGGCTAAAGAGACCCAGTACTTC CASSLAKETQYF
TRBJ2-5 16 - TRBV28 few TGTGCCAGCAGTTTATCAAAGGGAGTCGGTAAAGAGACCCAGTACTTC CASSLSKGVGKETQYF
TRBJ2-3 12 - TRBV5-6 - TGTGCCAGCGGAACAGGGACAGATACGCAGTATTTT CASGTGTDTQYF